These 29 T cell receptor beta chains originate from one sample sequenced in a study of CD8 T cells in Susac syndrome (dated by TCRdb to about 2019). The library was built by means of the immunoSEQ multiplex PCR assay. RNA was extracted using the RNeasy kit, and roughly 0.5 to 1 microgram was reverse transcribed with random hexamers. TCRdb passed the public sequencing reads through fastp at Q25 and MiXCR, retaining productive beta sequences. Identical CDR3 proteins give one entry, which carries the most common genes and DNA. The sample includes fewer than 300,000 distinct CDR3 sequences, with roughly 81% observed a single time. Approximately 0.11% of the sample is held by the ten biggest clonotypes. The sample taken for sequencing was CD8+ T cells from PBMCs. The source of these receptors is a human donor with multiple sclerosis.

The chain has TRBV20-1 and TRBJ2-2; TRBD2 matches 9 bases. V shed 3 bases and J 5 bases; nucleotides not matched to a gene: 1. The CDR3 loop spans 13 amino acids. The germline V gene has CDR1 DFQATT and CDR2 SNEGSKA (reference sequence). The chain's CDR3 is CSARGLATGELFF. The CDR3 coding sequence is TGCAGTGCTAGGGGACTAGCAACCGGGGAGCTGTTTTTT.

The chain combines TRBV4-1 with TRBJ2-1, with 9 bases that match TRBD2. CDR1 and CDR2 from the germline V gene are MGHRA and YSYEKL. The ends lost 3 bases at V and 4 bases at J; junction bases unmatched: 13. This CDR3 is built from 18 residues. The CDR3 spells CASSHDPASGDLYNEQFF. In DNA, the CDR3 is TGCGCCAGCAGCCACGATCCCGCTAGCGGGGATCTATACAATGAGCAGTTCTTC.

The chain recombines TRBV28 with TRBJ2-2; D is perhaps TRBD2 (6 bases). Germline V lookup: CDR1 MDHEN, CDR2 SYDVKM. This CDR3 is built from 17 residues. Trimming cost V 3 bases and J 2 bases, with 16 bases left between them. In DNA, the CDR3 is TGTGCCAGCAGTTTCCCTCCCGGCGGGGATAACACCGGGGAGCTGTTTTTT. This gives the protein CASSFPPGGDNTGELFF.

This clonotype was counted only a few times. The CDR3 sequence is CASRPGLAGLYEQYF. The CDR3 bases are TGTGCCAGCAGGCCGGGACTAGCGGGTTTGTACGAGCAGTACTTC. V is TRBV6-1 and J is TRBJ2-7; 12 nucleotides align to TRBD2. The V and J ends lost 6 bases and 4 bases, in that order; junction bases with no gene match: 7. Per the germline V gene, CDR1 is MNHNS and CDR2 is SASEGT. CDR3 length: 15 residues.

In nucleotides, the CDR3 is TGTGCCTGGAGTCGGGTAGGATTGAACACTGAAGCTTTCTTT. Translating it yields CAWSRVGLNTEAFF. V gene TRBV30 combines with J gene TRBJ1-1; D is unclear. CDR1 GTSNPN and CDR2 SVGIG come from the germline V gene (reference sequence). V dropped 2 bases and J dropped 0 bases, with 10 bases sitting between them. The CDR3 consists of 14 residues.

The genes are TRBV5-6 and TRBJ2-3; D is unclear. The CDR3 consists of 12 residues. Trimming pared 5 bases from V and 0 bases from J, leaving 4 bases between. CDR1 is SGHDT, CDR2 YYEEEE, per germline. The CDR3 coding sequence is TGTGCCAGCAGTATAAGCACAGATACGCAGTATTTT. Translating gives CASSISTDTQYF.

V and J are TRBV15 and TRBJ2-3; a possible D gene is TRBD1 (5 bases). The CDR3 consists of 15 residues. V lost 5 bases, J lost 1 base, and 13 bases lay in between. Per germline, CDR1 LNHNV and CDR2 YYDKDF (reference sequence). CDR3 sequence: CATSRQKRGTDTQYF. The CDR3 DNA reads TGTGCCACCAGCCGACAGAAAAGGGGCACAGATACGCAGTATTTT.

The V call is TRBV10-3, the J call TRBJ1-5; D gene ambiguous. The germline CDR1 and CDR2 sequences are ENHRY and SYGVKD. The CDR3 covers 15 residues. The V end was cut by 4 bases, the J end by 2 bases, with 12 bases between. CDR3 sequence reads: CAISGGWAGNQPQHF. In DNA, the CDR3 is TGTGCCATCAGTGGGGGATGGGCAGGCAATCAGCCCCAGCATTTT.

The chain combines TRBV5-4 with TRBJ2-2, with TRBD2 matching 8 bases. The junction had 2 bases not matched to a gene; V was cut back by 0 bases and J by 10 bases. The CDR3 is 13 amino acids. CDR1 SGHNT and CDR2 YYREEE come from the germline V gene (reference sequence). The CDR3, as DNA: TGTGCCAGCAGCTTGGGCGGGAGGCCGGAGCTGTTTTTT. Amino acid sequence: CASSLGGRPELFF.

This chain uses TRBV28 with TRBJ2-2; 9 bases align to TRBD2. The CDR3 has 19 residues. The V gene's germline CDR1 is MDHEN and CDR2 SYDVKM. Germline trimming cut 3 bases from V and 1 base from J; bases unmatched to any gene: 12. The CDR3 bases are TGTGCCAGCAGTTTGTCTTTGGTAGCGGGAGAGGGGAACACCGGGGAGCTGTTTTTT. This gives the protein CASSLSLVAGEGNTGELFF.

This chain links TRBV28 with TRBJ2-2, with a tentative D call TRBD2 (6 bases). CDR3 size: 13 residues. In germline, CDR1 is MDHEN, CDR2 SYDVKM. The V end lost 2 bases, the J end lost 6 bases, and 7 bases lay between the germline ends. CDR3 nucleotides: TGTGCCAGCAGTTTAACGGGAGCCGGGGAGCTGTTTTTT. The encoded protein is CASSLTGAGELFF.

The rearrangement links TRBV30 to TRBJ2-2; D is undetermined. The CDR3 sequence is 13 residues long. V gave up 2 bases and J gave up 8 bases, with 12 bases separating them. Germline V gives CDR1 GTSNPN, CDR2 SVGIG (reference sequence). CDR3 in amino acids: CAWSLSQRGELFF. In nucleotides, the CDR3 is TGTGCCTGGAGTCTTTCCCAGAGAGGGGAGCTGTTTTTT.

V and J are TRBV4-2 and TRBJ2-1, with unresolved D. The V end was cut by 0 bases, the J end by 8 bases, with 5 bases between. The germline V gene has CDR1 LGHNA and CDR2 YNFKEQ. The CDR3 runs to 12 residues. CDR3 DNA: TGTGCCAGCAGCCAAGATTTGGATGAGCAGTTCTTC. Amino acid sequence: CASSQDLDEQFF.

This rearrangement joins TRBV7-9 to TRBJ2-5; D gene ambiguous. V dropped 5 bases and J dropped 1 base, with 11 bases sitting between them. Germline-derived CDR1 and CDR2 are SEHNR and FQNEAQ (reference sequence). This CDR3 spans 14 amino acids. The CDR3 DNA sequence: TGTGCCAGCAGCACCATGGGGTCCCAAGAGACCCAGTACTTC. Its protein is CASSTMGSQETQYF.

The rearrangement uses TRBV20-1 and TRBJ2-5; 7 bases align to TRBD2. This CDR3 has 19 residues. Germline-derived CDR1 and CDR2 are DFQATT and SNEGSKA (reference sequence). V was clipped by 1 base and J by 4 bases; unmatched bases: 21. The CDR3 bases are TGCAGTGCTAGAGTCTCTTACGGAGCGGGGCCTATTCCGGGAGAGACCCAGTACTTC. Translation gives CSARVSYGAGPIPGETQYF.

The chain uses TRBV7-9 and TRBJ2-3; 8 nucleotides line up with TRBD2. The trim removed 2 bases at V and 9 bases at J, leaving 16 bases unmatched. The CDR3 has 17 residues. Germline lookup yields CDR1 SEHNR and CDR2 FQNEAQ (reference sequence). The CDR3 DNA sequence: TGTGCCAGCAGCTTATATACGGGAGGGGCGGTCGGAGGGACGCAGTATTTT. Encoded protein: CASSLYTGGAVGGTQYF.

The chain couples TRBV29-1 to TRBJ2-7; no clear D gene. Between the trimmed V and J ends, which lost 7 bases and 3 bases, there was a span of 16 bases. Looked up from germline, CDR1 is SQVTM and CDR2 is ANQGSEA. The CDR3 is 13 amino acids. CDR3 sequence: CSARTALSYEQYF. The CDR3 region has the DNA TGCAGCGCCAGGACCGCCTTGAGCTACGAGCAGTACTTC.

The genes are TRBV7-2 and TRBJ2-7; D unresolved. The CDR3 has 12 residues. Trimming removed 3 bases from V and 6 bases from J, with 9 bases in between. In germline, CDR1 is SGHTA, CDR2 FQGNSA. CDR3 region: CASSFGRLEQYF. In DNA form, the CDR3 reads TGTGCCAGCAGCTTCGGTCGCCTCGAGCAGTACTTC.

CDR3 sequence: CSARGARSRANVLTF. The DNA of the CDR3 is TGCAGTGCTAGAGGTGCCCGCTCAAGGGCCAACGTCCTGACTTTC. The genes are TRBV20-1 and TRBJ2-6; no firm D call. The germline V gene encodes CDR1 DFQATT and CDR2 SNEGSKA (reference sequence). Trimming took 1 base from V and 5 from J, leaving 12 bases between them. There are 15 residues in the CDR3.

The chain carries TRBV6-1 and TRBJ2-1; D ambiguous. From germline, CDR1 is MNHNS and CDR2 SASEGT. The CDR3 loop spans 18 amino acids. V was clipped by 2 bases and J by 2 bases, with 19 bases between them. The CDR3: CASSETPWNDVTYNEQFF. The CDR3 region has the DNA TGTGCCAGCAGTGAAACCCCGTGGAATGACGTGACCTACAATGAGCAGTTCTTC.

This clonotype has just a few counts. CDR3 region: CSVPGYNEQFF. The CDR3 nucleotides read TGCAGCGTTCCGGGGTACAATGAGCAGTTCTTC. This chain connects TRBV29-1 to TRBJ2-1, with D tentatively TRBD2 (5 bases). The CDR3 spans 11 residues. V lost 5 bases, J lost 4 bases, and 6 bases lay in between. Germline lookup yields CDR1 SQVTM and CDR2 ANQGSEA.

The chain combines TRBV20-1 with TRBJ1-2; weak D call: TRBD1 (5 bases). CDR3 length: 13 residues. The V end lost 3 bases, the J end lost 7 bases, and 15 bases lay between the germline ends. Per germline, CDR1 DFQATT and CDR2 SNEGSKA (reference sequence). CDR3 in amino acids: CSASVSPGGGYTF. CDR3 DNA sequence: TGCAGTGCTAGCGTCTCGCCGGGGGGTGGCTACACCTTC.

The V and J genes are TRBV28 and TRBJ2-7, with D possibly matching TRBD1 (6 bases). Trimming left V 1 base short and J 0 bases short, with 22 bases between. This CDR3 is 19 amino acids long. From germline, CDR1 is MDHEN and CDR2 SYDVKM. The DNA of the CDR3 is TGTGCCAGCAGTTTATCCTCAGGGGTTTGGGGACAAGGCTCCTACGAGCAGTACTTC. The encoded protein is CASSLSSGVWGQGSYEQYF.

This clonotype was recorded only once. This CDR3 is CAWSDGVGGGYTF. As DNA, the CDR3 is TGTGCCTGGAGTGACGGAGTCGGCGGAGGCTACACCTTC. The chain is built from TRBV30 and TRBJ1-2; no clear D gene. This CDR3 region has 13 residues. Germline-derived CDR1 and CDR2 are GTSNPN and SVGIG (reference sequence). Trimming cost V 1 base and J 8 bases, with 14 bases left between them.

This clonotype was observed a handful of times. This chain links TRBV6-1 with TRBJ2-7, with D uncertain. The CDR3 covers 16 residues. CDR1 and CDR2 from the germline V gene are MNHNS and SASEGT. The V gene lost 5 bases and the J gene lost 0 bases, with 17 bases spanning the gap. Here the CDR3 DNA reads TGTGCCAGCAGTCGCCTCCCGGGTCGGGCCTCCTACGAGCAGTACTTC. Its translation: CASSRLPGRASYEQYF.

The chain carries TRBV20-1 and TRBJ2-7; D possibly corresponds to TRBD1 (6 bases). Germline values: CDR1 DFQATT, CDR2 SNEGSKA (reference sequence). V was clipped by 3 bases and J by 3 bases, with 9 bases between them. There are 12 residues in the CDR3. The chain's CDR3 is CSASARGYEQYF. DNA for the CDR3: TGCAGTGCTAGTGCCAGGGGCTACGAGCAGTACTTC.

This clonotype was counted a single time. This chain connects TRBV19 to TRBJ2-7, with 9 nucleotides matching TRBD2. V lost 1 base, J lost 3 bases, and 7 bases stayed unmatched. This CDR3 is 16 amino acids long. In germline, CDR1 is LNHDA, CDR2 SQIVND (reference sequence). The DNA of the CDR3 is TGTGCCAGTAGTATAGTCGCGACTAGCGGCCTCTACGAGCAGTACTTC. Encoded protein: CASSIVATSGLYEQYF.

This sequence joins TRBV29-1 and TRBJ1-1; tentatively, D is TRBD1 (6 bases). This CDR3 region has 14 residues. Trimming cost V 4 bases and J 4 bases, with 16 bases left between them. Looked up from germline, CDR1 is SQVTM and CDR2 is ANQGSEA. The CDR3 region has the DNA TGCAGCGTTGCGATGGGGGGCACGGCCACTGAAGCTTTCTTT. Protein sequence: CSVAMGGTATEAFF.

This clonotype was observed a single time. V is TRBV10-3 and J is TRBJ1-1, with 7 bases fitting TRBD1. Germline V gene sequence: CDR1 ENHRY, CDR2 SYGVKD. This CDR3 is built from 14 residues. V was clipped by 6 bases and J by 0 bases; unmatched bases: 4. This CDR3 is CAISGDSLNTEAFF. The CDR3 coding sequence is TGTGCCATCAGCGGGGACAGTTTGAACACTGAAGCTTTCTTT.